A selection of T cell receptor beta chains follows, all from one sample in a study of CD8 T cell repertoires and HIV-1 epitope variants. Sequenced by immunoSEQ multiplex PCR; TCRdb stores in-frame clones only, minus some. The sample includes some 5,600 clones, 50% to 75% of them seen just once. The antigens these receptors bind are not known. Sequencing was carried out using cultured CD8+ T cells derived from PBMCs. The receptors here all came from a male donor with HIV. Both conserved end residues are part of each CDR3. D genes are given only for firm matches. Clone sizes are given selectively: once, few, many, or a class where the clone is expanded.

abundance	v_gene	d_gene	j_gene	CDR3nt	CDR3aa
once	TRBV7-2	TRBD2	TRBJ2-7	TGTGCCAGCAGCCTTTCGGTCCCCGCTAGCGGGAGGACCTACGAGCAGTACTTC	CASSLSVPASGRTYEQYF
few	TRBV19	TRBD1	TRBJ1-1	TGTGCCAGTAGAAGACAGGGGGCAAAGCGACCCACCACTGAAGCTTTCTTT	CASRRQGAKRPTTEAFF
.	TRBV27	TRBD2	TRBJ2-5	TGTGCCAGCAGTTTAGTAGCTAGCGGGAGCAACCAAGAGACCCAGTACTTC	CASSLVASGSNQETQYF
.	TRBV27	.	TRBJ1-2	TGTGCCAGCAGTGCTCAGACAGGCCTCTACACCTTC	CASSAQTGLYTF
.	TRBV29-1	TRBD1	TRBJ2-7	TGCAGCGTTGAAGCGGCGGCAGGGGGTTTGAGCTACGAGCAGTACTTC	CSVEAAAGGLSYEQYF
once	TRBV9	.	TRBJ1-1	TGTGCCAGCAGCCTGGAACCTGGGAACACTGAAGCTTTCTTT	CASSLEPGNTEAFF
.	TRBV6-5	TRBD2	TRBJ2-7	TGTGCCAGCAGCTACCTAAGGACTAGCGTTGACGAGCAGTACTTC	CASSYLRTSVDEQYF
.	TRBV7-9	TRBD1	TRBJ2-7	TGTGCCAGCAGCGCCGGGACAGCCGCCGAGCAGTACTTC	CASSAGTAAEQYF
.	TRBV2	.	TRBJ2-7	TGTGCCAGCAGGCCCCCGGAGAGGACGGACGAGCAGTACTTC	CASRPPERTDEQYF
medium-sized	TRBV27	TRBD1	TRBJ1-2	TGTGCCAGCAGGAGTGGACAGGGGCGTGACTATGGCTACACCTTC	CASRSGQGRDYGYTF
few	TRBV27	.	TRBJ2-7	TGTGCCAGCAGTTTATCGATGGGGGAGTTAACCTACGAGCAGTACTTC	CASSLSMGELTYEQYF
.	TRBV4-3	.	TRBJ1-2	TGCGCCAGCAGCCAATCAGGGGTAGTGGGCTACACCTTC	CASSQSGVVGYTF